The 20 T cell receptor beta chains below all came from one sample that was sequenced in a study of blood T cell repertoires in COVID-19. Profiled with immunoSEQ multiplex PCR; TCRdb holds only in-frame clones, not every one. The sample has some 190,000 clones, about 82% seen once. Input material: PBMCs or T cells enriched from blood (not recorded which). The source is a man between 40 and 49 years old with acute COVID-19.

The chain links TRBV4-2 to TRBJ2-5; no clear D. Trimming shortened V by 0 bases and J by 1 base, and 9 bases separated the two germline ends. CDR3 length: 15 amino acids. Germline values: CDR1 LGHNA, CDR2 YNFKEQ. The CDR3 here is CASSQDRVSQETQYF. CDR3 nucleotides: TGTGCCAGCAGCCAAGATCGTGTGAGCCAAGAGACCCAGTACTTC.

There are a few counts of this clone. The J gene is TRBJ2-7, the V gene TRBV28; D may be TRBD1 (6 bases). Germline V gene data show CDR1 as MDHEN and CDR2 as SYDVKM. There are 12 residues in the CDR3. Deletions cut 6 bases from V and 3 bases from J, with 9 bases between. The CDR3 loop reads CASRRTVYEQYF. DNA of the CDR3: TGTGCCAGCAGGCGGACAGTCTACGAGCAGTACTTC.

This clone appeared once. The chain carries TRBV5-1 and TRBJ1-2; unclear D gene. Germline values: CDR1 SGHRS, CDR2 YFSETQ. CDR3 length equals 14 residues. V was pared by 1 base and J by 1 base, with 8 bases between. CDR3 region: CASSLSAGNYGYTF. DNA for the CDR3: TGCGCCAGCAGCTTGTCCGCGGGTAACTATGGCTACACCTTC.

The chain couples TRBV3-1 (or the pseudogene TRBV3-2) to TRBJ1-6; D remains ambiguous. Germline-derived CDR1 and CDR2 are LGHDT and YNNKEL (reference sequence). Deletions cut 7 bases from V and 9 bases from J, with 16 bases between. The length of the CDR3 is 14 residues. The CDR3 is CASTDLTGSSPLHF. In nucleotides, the CDR3 is TGTGCCAGCACCGACTTGACTGGGAGTTCACCCCTCCACTTT.

The chain recombines TRBV9 with TRBJ2-1; 10 bases align to TRBD1. The J segment lost 2 bases and the V segment lost 4 bases, leaving 12 bases of the junction unmatched. Germline-derived CDR1 and CDR2 are SGDLS and YYNGEE. CDR3 length equals 18 residues. The CDR3 sequence: CASSPRDRGHRPYNEQFF. CDR3 coding DNA: TGTGCCAGCAGCCCCCGGGACAGGGGACACCGTCCCTACAATGAGCAGTTCTTC. The full variable domain, with the rest looked up from reference TRBV9 and TRBJ2-1, is DSGVTQTPKHLITATGQRVTLRCSPRSGDLSVYWYQQSLDQGLQFLIQYYNGEERAKGNILERFSAQQFPDLHSELNLSSLELGDSALYFCASSPRDRGHRPYNEQFFGPGTRLTVL.

The chain carries TRBV7-8 and TRBJ2-1; 7 bases are a match to TRBD2. The germline CDR1 and CDR2 sequences are SGHVS and FQNEAQ. V lost 2 bases to trimming and J lost 4 bases; unmatched junction nucleotides: 8. CDR3 length equals 16 residues. The CDR3 spells CASSLLDGRSYNEQFF. The CDR3 DNA sequence: TGTGCCAGCAGCTTATTAGACGGGAGGTCTTACAATGAGCAGTTCTTC.

The chain recombines TRBV13 with TRBJ2-7, with a tentative D call TRBD2 (6 bases). Trimming stripped 1 base from V and 5 bases from J, with 15 bases between. The germline V gene encodes CDR1 PRHDT and CDR2 FYEKMQ (reference sequence). The CDR3 runs to 15 residues. CDR3: CASSLAGLMGDEQYF. DNA of the CDR3: TGTGCCAGCAGCTTAGCGGGACTTATGGGGGACGAGCAGTACTTC. The full variable domain, rest sourced from reference TRBV13 and TRBJ2-7, is AAGVIQSPRHLIKEKRETATLKCYPIPRHDTVYWYQQGPGQDPQFLISFYEKMQSDKGSIPDRFSAQQFSDYHSELNMSSLELGDSALYFCASSLAGLMGDEQYFGPGTRLTVT.

The chain employs TRBV4-3 and TRBJ1-5; TRBD1 might be the D (6 bases). This CDR3 has 15 residues. The V and J ends lost 0 bases and 5 bases respectively, with 11 bases between them. Germline CDR1 LGHNA, CDR2 YSLEER. CDR3 sequence: CASSQDVSGDQPQHF. For the CDR3, the DNA is TGCGCCAGCAGCCAAGATGTCTCAGGGGATCAGCCCCAGCATTTT.

The genes are TRBV19 and TRBJ2-2, with TRBD2 matching over 8 bases. The germline V gene has CDR1 LNHDA and CDR2 SQIVND (reference sequence). V lost 7 bases to trimming and J lost 0 bases; unmatched junction nucleotides: 4. CDR3 length: 15 residues. The CDR3 sequence: CASKTGGPNTGELFF. CDR3 nucleotide sequence: TGTGCCAGTAAGACGGGAGGGCCGAACACCGGGGAGCTGTTTTTT. Filled out from reference TRBV19 and TRBJ2-2, the complete variable domain reads DGGITQSPKYLFRKEGQNVTLSCEQNLNHDAMYWYRQDPGQGLRLIYYSQIVNDFQKGDIAEGYSVSREKKESFPLTVTSAQKNPTAFYLCASKTGGPNTGELFFGEGSRLTVL.

This clone was observed a few times. The chain has TRBV5-1 and TRBJ1-6; the D gene is possibly TRBD1 (6 bases). This CDR3 spans 16 amino acids. Trimming took 4 bases from V and 8 from J, leaving 19 bases between them. Germline values: CDR1 SGHRS, CDR2 YFSETQ. The CDR3 DNA follows: TGCGCCAGCAGCCCGTCGATCGACAGGACGGATTCACCCCTCCACTTT. Its protein product is CASSPSIDRTDSPLHF.

V gene TRBV30 combines with J gene TRBJ2-3, with unresolved D. Germline CDR1 and CDR2: GTSNPN and SVGIG (reference sequence). The V end was cut by 3 bases, the J end by 1 base, with 5 bases between. The CDR3 has 12 amino acids. The CDR3 sequence: CAWRRGTDTQYF. The CDR3 DNA reads as TGTGCCTGGAGACGGGGCACAGATACGCAGTATTTT.

The gene calls are TRBV6-1 and TRBJ1-2; D is perhaps TRBD1 (6 bases). CDR1 is MNHNS, CDR2 SASEGT, per germline. This CDR3 is built from 13 residues. Between the trimmed V and J ends, which lost 1 base and 7 bases, there was a span of 10 bases. Written as DNA, the CDR3 is TGTGCCAGCAGTGAAGACAGGGACGCTGGCTACACCTTC. Encoded protein: CASSEDRDAGYTF.

This clone occurred once. The chain has TRBV6-5 and TRBJ1-2; perhaps TRBD1 as D (5 bases). CDR3 length equals 14 residues. V lost 4 bases, J lost 5 bases, and 14 bases lay in between. From germline, CDR1 is MNHEY and CDR2 SVGAGI. The CDR3 sequence: CASSSGAGGYGYTF. The CDR3 nucleotides are TGTGCCAGCAGTTCCGGAGCGGGGGGATATGGCTACACCTTC.

The CDR3 nucleotides are TGTGCCAGCAGCTCCCGGGAAGACACTGAAGCTTTCTTT. Protein sequence: CASSSREDTEAFF. The chain has TRBV7-9 and TRBJ1-1; no clear D. The CDR3 contains 13 residues. V lost 4 bases and J lost 3, with 9 bases in between. Germline V lookup: CDR1 SEHNR, CDR2 FQNEAQ (reference sequence).

The chain has TRBV5-3 and TRBJ1-5; 10 bases align to TRBD1. TRBV5-3 is filed as an ORF, its function uncertain. This CDR3 is 17 amino acids long. J was trimmed by 2 bases and V by 3 bases; bases with no gene match: 8. The CDR3 reads CARSSGTGVVGNQPQHF. The CDR3 nucleotides are TGTGCCAGAAGCTCCGGGACAGGGGTGGTCGGCAATCAGCCCCAGCATTTT.

This chain joins TRBV2 and TRBJ2-5; D call uncertain. V was pared by 7 bases and J by 4 bases, with 10 bases between. This CDR3 comprises 12 residues. Germline V gene data show CDR1 as SNHLY and CDR2 as FYNNEI. CDR3 amino acids: CASTLLIETQYF. Here the CDR3 DNA reads TGTGCCAGCACCCTGTTAATAGAGACCCAGTACTTC.

The V call is TRBV7-2, the J call TRBJ2-1; D call uncertain. Trimming took 5 bases from V and 10 from J, leaving 21 bases between them. Germline values: CDR1 SGHTA, CDR2 FQGNSA. The CDR3 spans 15 residues. DNA for the CDR3: TGTGCCAGCAGCAGCCGACACGGCGAAAGCCAAGAGCAGTTCTTC. Protein product: CASSSRHGESQEQFF.

Only a few counts were recorded for this clone. This CDR3 reads CASRSSGSHEQYF. In DNA form, the CDR3 reads TGCGCCAGCCGATCTAGCGGGAGCCACGAGCAGTACTTC. The chain uses TRBV5-1 and TRBJ2-7; 10 bases are shared with TRBD2. Germline V gene data show CDR1 as SGHRS and CDR2 as YFSETQ. Trimming took 7 bases from V and 5 from J; bases not matched to a gene: 6. CDR3 length: 13 amino acids.

The V and J genes are TRBV2 and TRBJ1-5, with 9 bases lining up with TRBD1. This CDR3 comprises 16 residues. V shed 3 bases, J shed 5 bases, and the junction held 8 bases outside the gene matches. Germline values: CDR1 SNHLY, CDR2 FYNNEI. The CDR3 region is CASSDSLTGGYQPQHF. CDR3 nucleotides: TGTGCCAGCAGTGATTCACTGACAGGGGGGTATCAGCCCCAGCATTTT. The variable domain in full, completed from reference TRBV2 and TRBJ1-5, reads EPEVTQTPSHQVTQMGQEVILRCVPISNHLYFYWYRQILGQKVEFLVSFYNNEISEKSEIFDDQFSVERPDGSNFTLKIRSTKLEDSAMYFCASSDSLTGGYQPQHFGDGTRLSIL.

This rearrangement joins TRBV11-2 to TRBJ2-7; 7 positions match TRBD2. The CDR3 extends over 16 amino acids. J was trimmed by 2 bases and V by 10 bases; bases with no gene match: 17. Germline CDR1 reads SGHAT; CDR2 reads FQNNGV. Written as DNA, the CDR3 is TGTGCCACCGCTAACGTTGGGAGGGGCGTACCCTACGAGCAGTACTTC. It yields the protein CATANVGRGVPYEQYF.